These 12 T cell receptor beta chains came from one sample sequenced in a study of blood T cell repertoires in COVID-19. Repertoires were generated with immunoSEQ multiplex PCR, while TCRdb's copy carries only in-frame clones and drops some. The table has about 250,000 clones, roughly nine tenths seen once. Material: PBMCs or T cells enriched from blood (not recorded which). The receptors were gathered from a woman aged 18-35 years who had recovered from COVID-19.

This sequence joins TRBV7-2 and TRBJ1-2, with D possibly being TRBD1 (6 bases). The CDR3 totals 13 residues. Trimming removed 5 bases at V and 4 bases at J, with 11 bases between. Germline V gene sequence: CDR1 SGHTA, CDR2 FQGNSA. Here the CDR3 DNA reads TGTGCCAGCAGCACTGGACAGTCCTATGGCTACACCTTC. Protein product: CASSTGQSYGYTF.

This clone is a singleton in its sample. CDR3 amino acids: CASSDEINTEAFF. CDR3 in DNA: TGCGCCAGCAGTGATGAGATTAACACTGAAGCTTTCTTT. V usage is TRBV10-2 and J usage is TRBJ1-1; D ambiguous. Trimming shortened V by 3 bases and J by 2 bases, and 7 bases separated the two germline ends. CDR3 length equals 13 residues. Germline V gene sequence: CDR1 WSHSY, CDR2 SAAADI.

This chain links TRBV18 with TRBJ2-3; possibly TRBD1 for D (6 bases). Trimming left V 4 bases short and J 1 base short, with 24 bases between. The CDR3 length is 19 residues. CDR1 KGHSH and CDR2 LQKENI come from the germline V gene. CDR3 in amino acids: CASSRTTGLGRLRTDTQYF. For the CDR3, the DNA is TGTGCCAGCTCACGAACGACAGGACTGGGACGCCTTCGCACAGATACGCAGTATTTT. The full variable domain, completed using reference TRBV18 and TRBJ2-3, is NAGVMQNPRHLVRRRGQEARLRCSPMKGHSHVYWYRQLPEEGLKFMVYLQKENIIDESGMPKERFSAEFPKEGPSILRIQQVVRGDSAAYFCASSRTTGLGRLRTDTQYFGPGTRLTVL.

This chain connects TRBV5-8 to TRBJ2-1, with TRBD2 identical over 10 bases. The length of the CDR3 is 14 residues. Germline V gives CDR1 SGHTS, CDR2 YDEGEE. The J segment lost 10 bases and the V segment lost 0 bases, leaving 4 bases of the junction unmatched. The CDR3 sequence: CASSLASGGGEQFF. In nucleotides, the CDR3 is TGTGCCAGCAGCTTGGCTAGCGGGGGCGGGGAGCAGTTCTTC.

This chain joins TRBV28 and TRBJ1-5; D might be TRBD1 (6 bases). V shed 2 bases and J shed 5 bases, with 16 bases lying between them. Germline CDR1 and CDR2: MDHEN and SYDVKM. CDR3 size: 16 residues. The CDR3 here is CASSLTQGIGHQPQHF. The CDR3 nucleotides are TGTGCCAGCAGTTTAACCCAGGGGATAGGGCATCAGCCCCAGCATTTT.

This sequence joins TRBV6-2 or TRBV6-3 and TRBJ1-5; 8 positions agree with TRBD1. The ends lost 5 bases at V and 3 bases at J; junction bases unmatched: 9. The CDR3 contains 16 residues. Per the germline V gene, CDR1 is MNHEY and CDR2 is SVGEGT. The CDR3 DNA sequence: TGTGCCAGCAGTACCGACAGGGGATGGGACAATCAGCCCCAGCATTTT. The encoded protein is CASSTDRGWDNQPQHF.

V gene TRBV5-1 combines with J gene TRBJ1-4; 8 nucleotides align to TRBD1. Germline assignment: CDR1 SGHRS and CDR2 YFSETQ. Trimming at V came to 4 bases and at J to 3 bases, leaving 14 bases not matched to a gene. This CDR3 is 18 amino acids long. The CDR3 DNA is TGCGCCAGCAGCCCTAGCTTACAGGGGGGTTCGGCTAATGAAAAACTGTTTTTT. This codes for CASSPSLQGGSANEKLFF.

V gene TRBV5-5 combines with J gene TRBJ1-2, with 10 bases fitting TRBD1. The germline V gene has CDR1 SGHKS and CDR2 YYEKEE (reference sequence). Germline trimming cut 4 bases from V and 4 bases from J; bases unmatched to any gene: 4. The length of the CDR3 is 14 residues. The chain's CDR3 is CASSNRTGGYGYTF. Here the CDR3 DNA reads TGTGCCAGCAGCAACAGGACAGGGGGCTATGGCTACACCTTC.

The chain combines TRBV7-9 with TRBJ2-7; 10 bases align to TRBD2. Germline-derived CDR1 and CDR2 are SEHNR and FQNEAQ (reference sequence). Unmatched junction bases numbered 13, after V lost 8 bases and J lost 3 bases. The CDR3 totals 16 residues. The chain's CDR3 is CASVLSLAGDHYEQYF. CDR3 nucleotides: TGTGCCAGCGTCCTTAGCCTAGCGGGGGACCACTACGAGCAGTACTTC. The whole variable domain, remainder taken from reference TRBV7-9 and TRBJ2-7, is DTGVSQNPRHKITKRGQNVTFRCDPISEHNRLYWYRQTLGQGPEFLTYFQNEAQLEKSRLLSDRFSAERPKGSFSTLEIQRTEQGDSAMYLCASVLSLAGDHYEQYFGPGTRLTVT.

This rearrangement joins TRBV29-1 to TRBJ2-1; D may be TRBD1 (6 bases). Trimming removed 4 bases from V and 7 bases from J, with 14 bases in between. Per the germline V gene, CDR1 is SQVTM and CDR2 is ANQGSEA. The CDR3 runs 13 residues. The CDR3 DNA sequence: TGCAGCGTTGGGCAGGGGTCTCGAAATGAGCAGTTCTTC. Protein sequence: CSVGQGSRNEQFF.

The V gene is TRBV6-2 or TRBV6-3, the J gene TRBJ2-7; 7 nucleotides match TRBD1. The ends lost 6 bases at V and 3 bases at J; junction bases unmatched: 11. CDR3 size: 15 residues. The germline V gene has CDR1 MNHEY and CDR2 SVGEGT. In DNA form, the CDR3 reads TGTGCCAGCAGCCCCCCCGGGACAGCCTTCTACGAGCAGTACTTC. It specifies CASSPPGTAFYEQYF.

The chain joins TRBV3-1 (or the pseudogene TRBV3-2) to TRBJ2-7, with TRBD2 matching 7 bases. After removal of 0 bases from V and 0 bases from J, the junction contained 8 bases not matched to a gene. The germline V gene encodes CDR1 LGHDT and CDR2 YNNKEL (reference sequence). The CDR3 sequence is 17 residues long. CDR3 in DNA: TGTGCCAGCAGCCAAGAAGGTCGGGGGGTCCACTCCTACGAGCAGTACTTC. It codes for CASSQEGRGVHSYEQYF.